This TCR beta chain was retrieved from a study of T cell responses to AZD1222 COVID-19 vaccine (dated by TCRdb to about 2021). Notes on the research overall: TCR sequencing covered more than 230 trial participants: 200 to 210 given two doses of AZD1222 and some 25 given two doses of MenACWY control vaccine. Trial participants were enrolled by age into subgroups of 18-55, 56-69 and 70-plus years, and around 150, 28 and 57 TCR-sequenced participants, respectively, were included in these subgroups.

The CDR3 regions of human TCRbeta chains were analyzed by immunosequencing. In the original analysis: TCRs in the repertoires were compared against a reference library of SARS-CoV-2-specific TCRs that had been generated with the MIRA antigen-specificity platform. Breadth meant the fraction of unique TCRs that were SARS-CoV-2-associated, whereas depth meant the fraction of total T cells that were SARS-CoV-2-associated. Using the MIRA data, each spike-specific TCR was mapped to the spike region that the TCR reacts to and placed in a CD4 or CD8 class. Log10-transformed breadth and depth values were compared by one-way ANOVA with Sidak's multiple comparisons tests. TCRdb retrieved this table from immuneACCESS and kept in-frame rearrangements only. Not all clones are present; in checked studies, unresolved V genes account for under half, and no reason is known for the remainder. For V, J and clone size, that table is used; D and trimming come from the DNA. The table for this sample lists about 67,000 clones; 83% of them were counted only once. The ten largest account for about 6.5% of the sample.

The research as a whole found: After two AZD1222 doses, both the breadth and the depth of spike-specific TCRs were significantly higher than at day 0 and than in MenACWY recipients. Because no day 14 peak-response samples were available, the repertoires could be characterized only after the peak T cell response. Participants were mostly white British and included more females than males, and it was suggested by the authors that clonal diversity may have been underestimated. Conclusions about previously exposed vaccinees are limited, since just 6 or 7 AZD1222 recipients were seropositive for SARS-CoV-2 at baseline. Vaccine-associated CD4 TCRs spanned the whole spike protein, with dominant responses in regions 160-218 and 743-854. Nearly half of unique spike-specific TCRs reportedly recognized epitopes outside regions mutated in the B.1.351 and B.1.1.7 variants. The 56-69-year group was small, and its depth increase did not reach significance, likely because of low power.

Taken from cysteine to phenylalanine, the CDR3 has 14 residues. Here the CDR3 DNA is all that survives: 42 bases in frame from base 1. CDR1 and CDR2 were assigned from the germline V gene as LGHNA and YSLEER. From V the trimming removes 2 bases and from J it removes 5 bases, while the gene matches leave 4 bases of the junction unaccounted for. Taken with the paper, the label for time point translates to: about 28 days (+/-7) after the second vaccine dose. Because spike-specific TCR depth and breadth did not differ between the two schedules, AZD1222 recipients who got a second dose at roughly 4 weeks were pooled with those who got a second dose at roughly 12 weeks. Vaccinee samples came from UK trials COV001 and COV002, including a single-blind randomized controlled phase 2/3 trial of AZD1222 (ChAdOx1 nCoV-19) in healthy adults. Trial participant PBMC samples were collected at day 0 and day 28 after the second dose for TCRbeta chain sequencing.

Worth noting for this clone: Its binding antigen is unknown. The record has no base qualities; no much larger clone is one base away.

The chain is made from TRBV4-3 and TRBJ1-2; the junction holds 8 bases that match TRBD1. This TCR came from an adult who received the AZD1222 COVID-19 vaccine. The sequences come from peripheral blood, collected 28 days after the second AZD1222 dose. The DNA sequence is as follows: TGCGCCAGCAGCCAATCCAGGGGGCTATATGGCTACACCTTC. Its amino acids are CASSQSRGLYGYTF.